This T cell receptor beta chain was captured by sequencing in a study of somatic mutations in cytotoxic T cells in rheumatoid arthritis listed by TCRdb under 2017. For the study in its entirety: Patient peripheral blood (about 29 ml EDTA) was drawn right after diagnosis and before any treatment started. Some T-cell populations stained with V beta antibodies were sorted by flow on a FACSAria II or Sony SH800 to nearly 100% purity, with sorted V beta1+ cells additionally subjected to TCRB sequencing. The study asked whether expanded CD8+ T-cell clones in newly diagnosed, untreated rheumatoid arthritis carry somatic mutations, and used TCRB deep sequencing to characterize clonality. For 60 or so rheumatoid arthritis patients and 20 healthy controls, TCRB deep sequencing was carried out. The median ages of the patient and control groups were essentially identical. On the study overall, not on this receptor specifically: Rheumatoid arthritis patients and age-matched healthy controls did not significantly differ in CD8+ T-cell clonality. CD8+ clonality increased with age in patients (Spearman r ~ 0.47) but not in healthy controls. It was unknown which antigens the expanded CD8+ clones targeted, and their absence from virus-specific databases did not exclude viral specificity. In about an eighth of the roughly 60 patients the largest CD8+ clone exceeded 20% of CD8+ cells, and several identical CD8+ TCRB sequences were shared between blood and synovial fluid.

As to this clone: The clone's antigen remains unknown. Base qualities are not provided; no much larger clone lies one nucleotide away.

Positive magnetic bead selection on an AutoMACS was used to isolate CD4+ and CD8+ cells, with flow cytometry used to check purity. A TCR V beta antibody panel was used in flow cytometry to screen first for clonal expansions, which were then characterized by TCRB deep sequencing of sorted CD8+ fractions. Isolation of peripheral blood mononuclear cells was done through Ficoll-Paque PLUS density gradient separation. Using Nucleospin Tissue or Tissue XS kits, DNA was extracted from CD4-enriched, CD8-enriched or PBMC samples, with quantification by a Qubit 2.0 fluorometer. Sequencing of TCRB CDR3 was done on genomic DNA with the immunoSEQ assay. As for the original processing: Published virus-specific TCRB sequences were compared with patient CD8+ clones larger than 1%, and only a few matches were found. Only productive TCRB rearrangements were included in the analyses. Clonality was expressed as a Shannon entropy-based productive clonality index, with each clone defined by a unique TCRB CDR3 sequence. The template counts of each clone relative to the total templates per sample were used to calculate repertoire overlap between two samples. V-gene usage from TCRB sequencing and V-gene usage measured by flow cytometry were correlated (Spearman r of around 0.6). TCRdb carries this immuneACCESS record with in-frame sequences only. Its versions omit some clonotypes, under half of them owing to an unresolved V gene in the studies checked, with the rest unexplained. V, J and clone size were drawn from that table, and D and trimming were deduced from the DNA. This sample lists 8,000 or so clones; approximately 92% were detected once. Around 28% of the sample belongs to the ten largest clones.

This receptor was obtained from a woman in her 70s with rheumatoid arthritis. Material: CD8+ T cells sorted from blood.

The base sequence is TGTGCCAGTAGTACCTCAAGTGGCAGCGATAGCAATCAGCCCCAGCATTTT. This encodes CASSTSSGSDSNQPQHF. The chain is encoded by TRBV19 joined to TRBJ1-5; the D gene assignment is ambiguous. The CDR3 spans 17 residues, from the cysteine through the phenylalanine. The kept DNA is CDR3 alone, 51 bases in frame from the first base. CDR1 LNHDA and CDR2 SQIVND were looked up in the germline V gene (reference sequence). A distance of 16 bases separates the germline ends of V and J, which lose 4 bases and 0 bases respectively.